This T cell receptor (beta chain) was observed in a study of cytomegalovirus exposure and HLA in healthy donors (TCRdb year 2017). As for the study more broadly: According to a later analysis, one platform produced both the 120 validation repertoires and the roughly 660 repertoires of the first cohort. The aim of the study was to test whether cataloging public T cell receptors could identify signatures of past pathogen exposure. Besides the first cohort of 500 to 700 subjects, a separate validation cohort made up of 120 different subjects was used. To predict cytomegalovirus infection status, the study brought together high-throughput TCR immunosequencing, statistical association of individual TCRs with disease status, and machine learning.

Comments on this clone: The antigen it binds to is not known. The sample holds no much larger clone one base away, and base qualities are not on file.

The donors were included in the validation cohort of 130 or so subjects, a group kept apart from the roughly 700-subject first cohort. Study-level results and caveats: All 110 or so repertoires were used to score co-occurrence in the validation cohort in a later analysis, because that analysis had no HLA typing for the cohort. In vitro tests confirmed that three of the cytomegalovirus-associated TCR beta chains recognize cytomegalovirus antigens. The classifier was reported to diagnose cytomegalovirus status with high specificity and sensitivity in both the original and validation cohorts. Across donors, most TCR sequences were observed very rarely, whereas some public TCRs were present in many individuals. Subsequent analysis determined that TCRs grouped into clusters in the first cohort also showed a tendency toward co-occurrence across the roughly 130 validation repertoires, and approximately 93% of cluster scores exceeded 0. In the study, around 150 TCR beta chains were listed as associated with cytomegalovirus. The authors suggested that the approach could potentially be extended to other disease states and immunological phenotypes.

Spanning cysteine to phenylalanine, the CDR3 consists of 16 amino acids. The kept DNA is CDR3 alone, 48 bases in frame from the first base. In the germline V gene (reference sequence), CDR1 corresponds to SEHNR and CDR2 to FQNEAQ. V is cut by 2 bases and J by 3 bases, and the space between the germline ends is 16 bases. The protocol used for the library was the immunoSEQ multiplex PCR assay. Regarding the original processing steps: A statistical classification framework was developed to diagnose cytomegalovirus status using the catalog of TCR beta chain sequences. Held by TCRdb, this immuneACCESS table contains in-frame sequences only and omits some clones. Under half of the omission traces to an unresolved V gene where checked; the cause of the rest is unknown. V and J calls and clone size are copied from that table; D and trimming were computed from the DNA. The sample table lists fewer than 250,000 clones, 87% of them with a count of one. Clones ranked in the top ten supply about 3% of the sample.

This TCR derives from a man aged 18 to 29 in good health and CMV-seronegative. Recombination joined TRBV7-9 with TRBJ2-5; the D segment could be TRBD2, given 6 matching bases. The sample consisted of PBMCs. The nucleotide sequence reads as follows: TGTGCCAGCAGCTTATGGACTATGGGGGTCAAAGAGACCCAGTACTTC. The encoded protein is CASSLWTMGVKETQYF.